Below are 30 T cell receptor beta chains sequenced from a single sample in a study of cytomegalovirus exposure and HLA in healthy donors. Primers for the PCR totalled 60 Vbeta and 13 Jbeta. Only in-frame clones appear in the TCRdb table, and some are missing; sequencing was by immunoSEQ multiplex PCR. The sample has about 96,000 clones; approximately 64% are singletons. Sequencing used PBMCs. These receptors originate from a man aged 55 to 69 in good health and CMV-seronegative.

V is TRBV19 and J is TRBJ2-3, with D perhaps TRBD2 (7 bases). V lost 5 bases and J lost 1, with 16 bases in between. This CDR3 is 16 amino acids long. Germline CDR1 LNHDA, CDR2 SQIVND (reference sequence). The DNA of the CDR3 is TGTGCCAGTAGTTTGGGAGGGGGGGCCGGCACAGATACGCAGTATTTT. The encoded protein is CASSLGGGAGTDTQYF. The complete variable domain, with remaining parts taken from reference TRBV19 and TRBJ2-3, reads DGGITQSPKYLFRKEGQNVTLSCEQNLNHDAMYWYRQDPGQGLRLIYYSQIVNDFQKGDIAEGYSVSREKKESFPLTVTSAQKNPTAFYLCASSLGGGAGTDTQYFGPGTRLTVL.

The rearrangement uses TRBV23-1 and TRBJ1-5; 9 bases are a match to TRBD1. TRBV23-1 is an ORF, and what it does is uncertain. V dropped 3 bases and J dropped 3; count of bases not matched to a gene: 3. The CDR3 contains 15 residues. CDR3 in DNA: TGCGCCAGCAGTCACGGGACAGGGACCAATCAGCCCCAGCATTTT. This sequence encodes CASSHGTGTNQPQHF.

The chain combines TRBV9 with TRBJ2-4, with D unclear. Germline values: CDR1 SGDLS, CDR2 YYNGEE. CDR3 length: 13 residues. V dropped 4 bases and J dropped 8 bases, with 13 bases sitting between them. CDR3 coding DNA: TGTGCCAGCAGCTTAGACTGGAGAGACATTCAGTACTTC. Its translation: CASSLDWRDIQYF. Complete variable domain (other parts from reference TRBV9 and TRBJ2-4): DSGVTQTPKHLITATGQRVTLRCSPRSGDLSVYWYQQSLDQGLQFLIQYYNGEERAKGNILERFSAQQFPDLHSELNLSSLELGDSALYFCASSLDWRDIQYFGAGTRLSVL.

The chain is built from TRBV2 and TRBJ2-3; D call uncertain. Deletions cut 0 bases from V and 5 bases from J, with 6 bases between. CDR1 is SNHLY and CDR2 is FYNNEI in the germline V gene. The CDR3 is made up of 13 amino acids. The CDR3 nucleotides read TGTGCCAGCAGTGAAGCTCGGGTAGATACGCAGTATTTT. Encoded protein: CASSEARVDTQYF.

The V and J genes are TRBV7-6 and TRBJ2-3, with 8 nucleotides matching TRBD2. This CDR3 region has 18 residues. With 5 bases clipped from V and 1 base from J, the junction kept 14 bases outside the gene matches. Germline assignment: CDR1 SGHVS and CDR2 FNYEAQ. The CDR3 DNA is TGTGCCAGCAGCCCCGGGCGGGGGGACCCCGTAGGCACAGATACGCAGTATTTT. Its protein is CASSPGRGDPVGTDTQYF.

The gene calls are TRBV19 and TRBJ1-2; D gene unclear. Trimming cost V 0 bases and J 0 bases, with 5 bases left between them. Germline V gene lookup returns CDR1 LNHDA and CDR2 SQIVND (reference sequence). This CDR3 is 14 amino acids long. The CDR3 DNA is TGTGCCAGTAGTATAGACAGAACTAACTATGGCTACACCTTC. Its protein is CASSIDRTNYGYTF.

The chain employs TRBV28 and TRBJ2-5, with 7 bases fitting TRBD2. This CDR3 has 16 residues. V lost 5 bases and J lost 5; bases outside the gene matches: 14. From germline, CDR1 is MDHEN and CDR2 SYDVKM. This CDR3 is CASSTRHGEGSETQYF. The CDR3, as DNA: TGTGCCAGCAGTACCCGACACGGGGAGGGGTCCGAGACCCAGTACTTC.

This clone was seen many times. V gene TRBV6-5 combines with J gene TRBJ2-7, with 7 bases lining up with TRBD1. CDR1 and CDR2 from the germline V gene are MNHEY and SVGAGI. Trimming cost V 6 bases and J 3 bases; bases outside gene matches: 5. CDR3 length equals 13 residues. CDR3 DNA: TGTGCCAGCAGCGCCGACAGGGACTACGAGCAGTACTTC. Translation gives CASSADRDYEQYF.

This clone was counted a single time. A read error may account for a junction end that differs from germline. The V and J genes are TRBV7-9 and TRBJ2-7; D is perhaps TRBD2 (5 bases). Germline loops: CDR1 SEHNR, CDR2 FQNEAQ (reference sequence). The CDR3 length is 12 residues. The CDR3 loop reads CSSSFLAREQYF. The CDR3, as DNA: TGTTCCAGCAGCTTTTTAGCGCGGGAGCAGTACTTC. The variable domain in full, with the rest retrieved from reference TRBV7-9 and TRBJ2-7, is DTGVSQNPRHKITKRGQNVTFRCDPISEHNRLYWYRQTLGQGPEFLTYFQNEAQLEKSRLLSDRFSAERPKGSFSTLEIQRTEQGDSAMYLCSSSFLAREQYFGPGTRLTVT.

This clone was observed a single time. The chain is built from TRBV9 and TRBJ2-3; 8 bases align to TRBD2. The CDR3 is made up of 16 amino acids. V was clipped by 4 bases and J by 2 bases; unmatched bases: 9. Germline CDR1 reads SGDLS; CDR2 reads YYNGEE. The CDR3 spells CASSPPRGGTTDTQYF. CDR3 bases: TGTGCCAGCAGCCCCCCTCGCGGGGGGACCACAGATACGCAGTATTTT.

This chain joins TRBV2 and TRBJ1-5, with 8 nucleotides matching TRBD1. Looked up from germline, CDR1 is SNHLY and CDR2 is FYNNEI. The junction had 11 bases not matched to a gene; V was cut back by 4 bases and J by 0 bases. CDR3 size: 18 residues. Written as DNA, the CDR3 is TGTGCCAGCAGTGTAATGACAGGGGAAGGACCTAGCAATCAGCCCCAGCATTTT. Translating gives CASSVMTGEGPSNQPQHF.

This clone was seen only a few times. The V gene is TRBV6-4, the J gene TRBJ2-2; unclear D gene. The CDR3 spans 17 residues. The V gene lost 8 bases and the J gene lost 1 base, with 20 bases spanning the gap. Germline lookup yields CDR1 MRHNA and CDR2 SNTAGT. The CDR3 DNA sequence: TGTGCCAGCCCCCTAGTGTCGAAGGTGGTGAACACCGGGGAGCTGTTTTTT. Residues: CASPLVSKVVNTGELFF.

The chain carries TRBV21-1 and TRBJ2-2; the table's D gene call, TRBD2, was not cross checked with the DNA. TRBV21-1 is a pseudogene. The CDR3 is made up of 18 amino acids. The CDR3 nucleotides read TGTGCCAGCAGCAAATCACGGGGAGGGGGAGTGTTGACCGGGGAGCTGTTTTTT. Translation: CASSKSRGGGVLTGELFF.

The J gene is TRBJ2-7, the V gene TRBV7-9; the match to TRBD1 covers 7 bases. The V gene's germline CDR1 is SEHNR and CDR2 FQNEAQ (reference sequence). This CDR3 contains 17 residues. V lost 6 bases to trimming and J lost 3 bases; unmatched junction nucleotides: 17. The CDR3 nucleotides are TGTGCCAGCAGTTTTGGGACAGCCTTCCCCTACTACTACGAGCAGTACTTC. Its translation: CASSFGTAFPYYYEQYF.

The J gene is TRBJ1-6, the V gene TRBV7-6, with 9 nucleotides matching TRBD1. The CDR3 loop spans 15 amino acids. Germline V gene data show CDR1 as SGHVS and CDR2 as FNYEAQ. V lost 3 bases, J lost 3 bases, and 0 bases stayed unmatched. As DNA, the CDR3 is TGTGCCAGCAGCTTGGACAGGGGCTATAATTCACCCCTCCACTTT. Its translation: CASSLDRGYNSPLHF.

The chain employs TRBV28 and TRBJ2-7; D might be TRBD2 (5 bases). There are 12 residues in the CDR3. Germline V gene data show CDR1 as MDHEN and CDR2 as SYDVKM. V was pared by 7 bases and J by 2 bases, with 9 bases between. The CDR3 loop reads CASTVGAYEQYF. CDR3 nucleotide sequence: TGTGCCAGCACGGTGGGAGCCTACGAGCAGTACTTC. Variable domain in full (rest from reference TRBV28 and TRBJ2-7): DVKVTQSSRYLVKRTGEKVFLECVQDMDHENMFWYRQDPGLGLRLIYFSYDVKMKEKGDIPEGYSVSREKKERFSLILESASTNQTSMYLCASTVGAYEQYFGPGTRLTVT.

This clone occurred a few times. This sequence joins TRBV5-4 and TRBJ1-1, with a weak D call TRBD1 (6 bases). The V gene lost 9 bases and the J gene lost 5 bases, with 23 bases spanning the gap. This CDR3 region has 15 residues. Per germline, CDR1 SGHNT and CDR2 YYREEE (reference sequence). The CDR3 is CATSMGGGQGTEAFF. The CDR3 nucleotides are TGTGCCACCTCAATGGGGGGGGGCCAAGGAACTGAAGCTTTCTTT.

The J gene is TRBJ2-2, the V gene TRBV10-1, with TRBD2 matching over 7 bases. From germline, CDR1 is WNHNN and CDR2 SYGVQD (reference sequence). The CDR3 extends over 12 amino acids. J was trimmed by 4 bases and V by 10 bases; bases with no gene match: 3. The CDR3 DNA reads TGCGCCACGGGCGGGAGCACCGGGGAGCTGTTTTTT. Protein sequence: CATGGSTGELFF.

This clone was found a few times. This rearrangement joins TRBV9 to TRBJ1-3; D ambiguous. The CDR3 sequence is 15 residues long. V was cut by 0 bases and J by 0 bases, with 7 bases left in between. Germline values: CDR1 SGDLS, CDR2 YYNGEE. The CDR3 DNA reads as TGTGCCAGCAGCGTAGCGAGTTCCTCTGGAAACACCATATATTTT. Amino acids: CASSVASSSGNTIYF.

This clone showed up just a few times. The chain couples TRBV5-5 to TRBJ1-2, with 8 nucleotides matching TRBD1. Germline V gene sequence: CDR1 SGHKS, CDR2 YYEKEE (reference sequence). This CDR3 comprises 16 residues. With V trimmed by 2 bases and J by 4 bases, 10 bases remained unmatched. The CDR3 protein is CASSFGMRDRSYGYTF. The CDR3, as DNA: TGTGCCAGCAGCTTTGGAATGCGGGACAGGTCCTATGGCTACACCTTC.

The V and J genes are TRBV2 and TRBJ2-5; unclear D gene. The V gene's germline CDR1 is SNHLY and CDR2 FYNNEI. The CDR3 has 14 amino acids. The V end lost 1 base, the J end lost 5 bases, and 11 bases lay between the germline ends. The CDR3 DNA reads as TGTGCCAGCAGTGAAGATGGCCTCCCGGAGACCCAGTACTTC. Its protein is CASSEDGLPETQYF.

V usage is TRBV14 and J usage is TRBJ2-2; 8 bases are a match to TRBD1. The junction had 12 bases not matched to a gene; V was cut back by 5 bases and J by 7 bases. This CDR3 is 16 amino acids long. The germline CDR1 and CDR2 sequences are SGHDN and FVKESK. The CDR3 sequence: CASSNYQRTGRGELFF. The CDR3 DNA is TGTGCCAGCAGCAATTATCAAAGGACAGGGCGCGGGGAGCTGTTTTTT.

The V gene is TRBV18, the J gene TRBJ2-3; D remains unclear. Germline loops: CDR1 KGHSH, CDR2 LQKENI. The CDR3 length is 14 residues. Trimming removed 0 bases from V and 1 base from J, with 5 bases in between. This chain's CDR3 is CASSPPSGTDTQYF. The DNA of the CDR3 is TGTGCCAGCTCACCACCCTCGGGCACAGATACGCAGTATTTT.

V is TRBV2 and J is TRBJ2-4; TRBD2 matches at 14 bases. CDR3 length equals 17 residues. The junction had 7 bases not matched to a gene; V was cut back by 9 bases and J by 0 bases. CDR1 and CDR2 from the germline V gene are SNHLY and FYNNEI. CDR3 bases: TGTGCCAGAGGACTAGCGGGAGGCAATTTAGCCAAAAACATTCAGTACTTC. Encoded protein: CARGLAGGNLAKNIQYF.

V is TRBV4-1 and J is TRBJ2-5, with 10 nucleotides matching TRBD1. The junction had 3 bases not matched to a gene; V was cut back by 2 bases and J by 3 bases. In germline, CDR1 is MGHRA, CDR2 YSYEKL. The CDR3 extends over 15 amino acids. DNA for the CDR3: TGCGCCAGCAGCCAAATGACAGGGGGCAAAGAGACCCAGTACTTC. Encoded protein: CASSQMTGGKETQYF.

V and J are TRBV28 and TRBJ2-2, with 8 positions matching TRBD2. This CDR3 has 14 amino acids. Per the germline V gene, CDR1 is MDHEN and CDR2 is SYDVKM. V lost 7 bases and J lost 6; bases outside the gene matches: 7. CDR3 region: CASITGGGPGELFF. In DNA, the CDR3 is TGTGCCAGCATCACCGGGGGGGGCCCCGGGGAGCTGTTTTTT.

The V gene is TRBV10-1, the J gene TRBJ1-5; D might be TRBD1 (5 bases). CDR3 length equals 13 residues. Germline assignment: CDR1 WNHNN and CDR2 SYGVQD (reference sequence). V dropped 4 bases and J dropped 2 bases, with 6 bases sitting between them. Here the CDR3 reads CASSGQRNQPQHF. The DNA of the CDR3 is TGCGCCAGCAGTGGACAGCGCAATCAGCCCCAGCATTTT.

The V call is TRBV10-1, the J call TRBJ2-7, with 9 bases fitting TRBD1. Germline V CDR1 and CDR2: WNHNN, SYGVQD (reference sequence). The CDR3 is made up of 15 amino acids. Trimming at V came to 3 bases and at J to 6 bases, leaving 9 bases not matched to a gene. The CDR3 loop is CASSDRTGAHSEQYF. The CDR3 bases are TGCGCCAGCAGTGACCGGACAGGGGCCCACTCCGAGCAGTACTTC.

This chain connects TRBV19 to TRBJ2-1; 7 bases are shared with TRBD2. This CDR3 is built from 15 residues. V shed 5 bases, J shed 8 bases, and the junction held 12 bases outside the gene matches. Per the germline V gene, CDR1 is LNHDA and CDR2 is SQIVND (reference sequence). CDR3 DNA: TGTGCCAGTAGTTCAATTGGCGGGAGTTTGGATGAGCAGTTCTTC. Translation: CASSSIGGSLDEQFF.

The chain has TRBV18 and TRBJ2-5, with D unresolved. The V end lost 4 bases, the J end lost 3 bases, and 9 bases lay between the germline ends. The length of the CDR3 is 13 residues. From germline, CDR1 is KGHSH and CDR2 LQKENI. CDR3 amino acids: CASSQLPKETQYF. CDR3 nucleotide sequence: TGTGCCAGCTCACAACTACCCAAAGAGACCCAGTACTTC.